This TCR beta chain was documented in a study of OX40 agonist ivuxolimab in advanced cancers. At the level of the study: The study gave patients intravenous ivuxolimab at 0.01 to 10 mg/kg every 2 weeks. Findings and caveats of the study: Among the lowest peripheral clonal expansion occurred in 0.1-3.0 mg/kg partial responders. In general, CD8+ T cells held more expanded clones than CD4+ did, on average.

CDR3 size: 17 residues. V lost 3 bases, J lost 2 bases, and 7 bases stayed unmatched. Germline values: CDR1 SNHLY, CDR2 FYNNEI. Remarks on this clone: Its matching antigen is unknown.

Assay used: immunoSEQ multiplex PCR; TCRdb lists only in-frame clones, some missing. The sample shows tens of thousands of clones, roughly 87% of them seen only once. J is TRBJ2-1 and V is TRBV2; 10 nucleotides align to TRBD2. The sequencing here drew on CD4+ or CD8+ T cells sorted from blood, taken in a trial of the OX40 agonist ivuxolimab. The TCR originated in an adult with an advanced solid tumor such as melanoma, head and neck, liver or kidney cancer. Written as DNA, the CDR3 is TGTGCCAGCAGTGAGTTAGCGGGGGGCCCAACCTACAATGAGCAGTTCTTC. Translating it yields CASSELAGGPTYNEQFF.